This T cell receptor (beta chain) was recovered during a study of blood T cell repertoires in COVID-19. Study information: Collection of acute and convalescent COVID-19 samples took place in the United States, Italy and Spain. The cDNA or gDNA used as material had been derived from T cells, B-cell-depleted T cells, or PBMCs.

This clone has a handful of counts. Methods used by the authors: Nucleated cell number was recorded as an estimate derived from reference gene primer amplification. The table came from immunoSEQ multiplex PCR; TCRdb's copy has only in-frame clones and leaves some out. Clone size and V and J calls were adopted from that table, with D and trimming inferred from the DNA. The table lists roughly 150,000 clones, about 74% of them singletons. The TCR comes from a man aged 55-75 years with acute or convalescent COVID-19. Sequenced input: peripheral blood.

The CDR3 here is CASSPDRGQYEQYF. In DNA form, the CDR3 reads TGTGCCAGCAGCCCGGACAGGGGCCAGTACGAGCAGTACTTC. The V call is TRBV13, the J call TRBJ2-7, with 9 positions matching TRBD1. Germline V CDR1 and CDR2: PRHDT, FYEKMQ (reference sequence). The V segment lost 5 bases and the J segment 4 bases; nucleotides outside the gene matches: 6. This CDR3 spans 14 amino acids.